The 5 T cell receptor beta chains below all came from one sample that was sequenced in a study of blood T cell repertoires in COVID-19. Repertoires were generated with immunoSEQ multiplex PCR, while TCRdb's copy carries only in-frame clones and drops some. The sample shows just over 300,000 clones, 85% to 90% of them seen only once. Source material: PBMCs or T cells enriched from blood (not recorded which). Source of these receptors: a man aged 25 to 40 who had recovered from COVID-19.

The rearrangement uses TRBV7-2 and TRBJ1-2, with D maybe TRBD1 (5 bases). V lost 4 bases and J 5 bases, leaving 17 bases between the germline ends. The germline CDR1 and CDR2 sequences are SGHTA and FQGNSA. The CDR3 runs to 15 residues. The CDR3 loop reads CASSWGPTGTYGYTF. For the CDR3, the DNA is TGTGCCAGCAGCTGGGGCCCCACAGGAACGTATGGCTACACCTTC. The whole variable domain, remainder taken from reference TRBV7-2 and TRBJ1-2, is GAGVSQSPSNKVTEKGKDVELRCDPISGHTALYWYRQSLGQGLEFLIYFQGNSAPDKSGLPSDRFSAERTGGSVSTLTIQRTQQEDSAVYLCASSWGPTGTYGYTFGSGTRLTVV.

This rearrangement joins TRBV7-9 to TRBJ1-4; perhaps TRBD1 as D (6 bases). Trimming took 4 bases from V and 6 from J, leaving 15 bases between them. This CDR3 region has 15 residues. CDR1 SEHNR and CDR2 FQNEAQ come from the germline V gene (reference sequence). The CDR3 loop reads CASSSRGVGDEKLFF. CDR3 DNA: TGTGCCAGCAGCTCCAGGGGAGTAGGTGATGAAAAACTGTTTTTT.

The chain combines TRBV19 with TRBJ1-5; no clear D. From germline, CDR1 is LNHDA and CDR2 SQIVND (reference sequence). V lost 4 bases and J lost 0, with 16 bases in between. This CDR3 comprises 17 residues. The CDR3 region is CASSKYAGVNSNQPQHF. DNA of the CDR3: TGTGCCAGTAGTAAATACGCCGGGGTTAATAGCAATCAGCCCCAGCATTTT.

This chain connects TRBV11-1 to TRBJ2-7; D is uncertain. CDR3 length: 15 residues. The V and J ends lost 4 bases and 2 bases respectively, with 15 bases between them. CDR1 and CDR2 (germline): SGHAT, FQDESV (reference sequence). The CDR3 nucleotides are TGTGCCAGCAGCTCCGAGTCTACCGTAACCTACGAGCAGTACTTC. Amino acid sequence: CASSSESTVTYEQYF.

The rearrangement links TRBV28 to TRBJ1-5; D unresolved. CDR1 and CDR2 (germline): MDHEN, SYDVKM. Trimming took off 6 bases at V and 0 bases at J, with 18 bases between the two ends. The CDR3 is 17 amino acids. The CDR3 loop reads CASSLNQAPYSNQPQHF. The CDR3 coding sequence is TGTGCCAGCAGCCTAAACCAGGCACCTTATAGCAATCAGCCCCAGCATTTT.